This T cell receptor beta chain derives from a study of tumor and adjacent non-tumor tissue in lung cancer. At the level of the study: The cohort had about 12 adenocarcinoma, 2 squamous cell and 1 small cell patients. Study-level findings and limits: Tumor TCR diversity, when higher, was linked to shorter survival.

CDR3 length: 21 residues. Per germline, CDR1 MGHRA and CDR2 YSYEKL. RNA was extracted from bulk tissue without any cell sorting. This non-tumor lung sample came from over 3 cm beyond the tumor edge. The library came from three nested PCR rounds adapted from ARM-PCR protocols. TCRdb fed the multiplex PCR reads into MiXCR, producing one record per CDR3 protein. The table records fewer than 100,000 distinct CDR3 sequences, 65% to 80% of them present only once. A word on this clonotype: Its antigen is not known. The germline gene is not matched at one end of the junction; a read error may be the cause.

The clonotype originates from a woman in her forties or fifties with non-small cell lung cancer. The sequenced sample was distant non-tumor lung tissue. This chain uses TRBV4-1 with TRBJ2-3, with 11 bases that match TRBD2. The CDR3 region is CASSQGYIAGGPTVPPDTQYF. In DNA form, the CDR3 reads TGCGCCAGCAGCCAAGGCTACATAGCGGGAGGGCCCACCGTACCGCCAGATACACAGTATTTT.